The present TCR beta chain was sequenced within a study of control samples from healthy donors and cancer patients. This CDR3 is 13 amino acids long. Germline V lookup: CDR1 LGHDT, CDR2 YNNKEL (reference sequence). The V and J ends lost 8 bases and 1 base respectively, with 11 bases between them. The data were produced by immunoSEQ multiplex PCR, yet TCRdb's version contains in-frame clones alone and is incomplete. The sample carries about 54,000 clones, 95% to 97% recorded once. The rearrangement joins TRBV3-1 (or the pseudogene TRBV3-2) to TRBJ1-1; D uncertain. The TCR was taken from a woman between 25 and 40 years old in good health. The sample consisted of blood. The CDR3 spells CASANRRNTEAFF. The CDR3 nucleotides are TGTGCCAGCGCAAACCGCAGGAACACTGAAGCTTTCTTT.